Listed below are T cell receptor beta chains from one sample, sequenced in a study of beta chain features in type 1 diabetes. This table comes from immunoSEQ multiplex PCR, and its TCRdb copy is limited to in-frame clones, with some not included. The table includes approximately 400,000 clones, roughly 16% detected once. The specimen was naive CD4+ T cells from blood. These TCRs come from a woman younger than 35 in good health. The CDR3 runs from the conserved cysteine through the conserved F or W. A D gene is named only where the DNA matches it firmly. Size is omitted from some rows. Given values are once, few, many or a class for expanded clones.

v_call	d_call	j_call	clone_size	cdr3_nt	cdr3_aa
TRBV6-1	-	TRBJ2-6	few	TGTGCCAGCAGTGAATTCTCTACAGTAACTGGGGCCAACGTCCTGACTTTC	CASSEFSTVTGANVLTF
TRBV11-1	-	TRBJ2-1	few	TGTGCCAGCAGCTCAGGACAGTACAATGAGCAGTTCTTC	CASSSGQYNEQFF
TRBV27	TRBD2	TRBJ2-1	few	TGTGCCAGCAGTTTTACTAGCGCAAACAATGAGCAGTTCTTC	CASSFTSANNEQFF
TRBV11-2	TRBD2	TRBJ2-3	few	TGTGCCAGCAGCGGACCCCATCTAGCGGGAGCGGGCACAGATACGCAGTATTTT	CASSGPHLAGAGTDTQYF
TRBV7-2	TRBD2	TRBJ2-7	once	TGTGCCAGCAGGCGTCTAGCGGGGAGGTACGAGCAGTACTTC	CASRRLAGRYEQYF
TRBV28	-	TRBJ1-2	-	TGTGCCAGCAGTGCAGATTCCTATGGCTACACCTTC	CASSADSYGYTF
TRBV6-6	-	TRBJ1-2	-	TGTGCCAGCAGGGGAGTACTTAACTATGGCTACACCTTC	CASRGVLNYGYTF
TRBV5-6	-	TRBJ2-1	-	TGTGCCAGCAGGATTGCGGGAATCCAAGGCAATGAGCAGTTCTTC	CASRIAGIQGNEQFF
TRBV29-1	-	TRBJ1-1	few	TGCAGCGTTGAAGTTACGGACAGCTATGCTGAAGCTTTCTTT	CSVEVTDSYAEAFF
TRBV5-1	-	TRBJ2-2	-	TGCGCCAGCAGCTTACGGGACACCATCACCGGGGAGCTGTTTTTT	CASSLRDTITGELFF
TRBV11-2	TRBD1	TRBJ1-1	-	TGTGCCAGCAGCAGGGACAGGGTAAACACTGAAGCTTTCTTT	CASSRDRVNTEAFF
TRBV28	-	TRBJ1-5	-	TGTGCCAGCACTCGGGCGGGGGGTAATCAGCCCCAGCATTTT	CASTRAGGNQPQHF
TRBV7-3	TRBD2	TRBJ2-3	few	TGTGCCAGCAGCTGGACTAGCGGCACAGATACGCAGTATTTT	CASSWTSGTDTQYF
TRBV5-1	TRBD1	TRBJ2-3	few	TGCGCCAGCACCCGACAGGGGGTCCCGTCAACGGATACGCAGTATTTT	CASTRQGVPSTDTQYF
TRBV2	-	TRBJ2-2	-	TGTGCCAGCAGGGGGGGAGGAACCGGGGAGCTGTTTTTT	CASRGGGTGELFF
TRBV29-1	TRBD2	TRBJ2-1	few	TGCAGCGTTCATACCTTTAGCGGGAGGGCTTACAATGAGCAGTTCTTC	CSVHTFSGRAYNEQFF
TRBV2	-	TRBJ1-1	-	TGTGCCAGCAGTTCCAGGGTCGACACTGAAGCTTTCTTT	CASSSRVDTEAFF
TRBV28	-	TRBJ1-2	few	TGTGCCAGCAGTTTGGGCAGCCGACAGCAAGGCTACACCTTC	CASSLGSRQQGYTF
TRBV27	-	TRBJ2-6	few	TGTGCCAGCAGTTTATGGCGGATGAGCTCTGGGGCCAACGTCCTGACTTTC	CASSLWRMSSGANVLTF
TRBV5-4	TRBD1	TRBJ2-4	few	TGTGCCAGCAGCTTGGGGGACAGAAGATCCAAAAACATTCAGTACTTC	CASSLGDRRSKNIQYF
TRBV30	TRBD1	TRBJ1-2	-	TGTGCCTCACCGGGACAGGACCATAACTATGGCTACACCTTC	CASPGQDHNYGYTF
TRBV11-1	TRBD1	TRBJ2-7	-	TGTGCCAGCAGCAGAGGACAGGGTTACGAGCAGTACTTC	CASSRGQGYEQYF
TRBV9	-	TRBJ2-7	few	TGTGCCAGCAGCGTAGAACCTAGACCGAGCCTCATCTACGAGCAGTACTTC	CASSVEPRPSLIYEQYF
TRBV5-1	TRBD1	TRBJ2-5	-	TGCGCCAGCGGGACAGCGCTCCAAGAGACCCAGTACTTC	CASGTALQETQYF
TRBV7-8	-	TRBJ1-1	-	TGTGCCAGCAGCCCCCGGACTACAATGAACACTGAAGCTTTCTTT	CASSPRTTMNTEAFF
TRBV6-6	-	TRBJ2-7	few	TGTGCCAGCAGTGAACTCTACGAGCAGTACTTC	CASSELYEQYF
TRBV7-2	TRBD2	TRBJ2-1	-	TGTGCCAGCAGCGCTCGGACTAGCGGGAGCAATGAGCAGTTCTTC	CASSARTSGSNEQFF
TRBV29-1	-	TRBJ2-7	few	TGCAGCGTTGGGGCGAAGGACACAGTCTACGAGCAGTACTTC	CSVGAKDTVYEQYF
TRBV30	TRBD2	TRBJ2-5	-	TGTGCCTGGAGACTAGCGGGAGGGGCTGAGACCCAGTACTTC	CAWRLAGGAETQYF
TRBV2	-	TRBJ2-7	-	TGTGCCAGCAGAGGGCTGCGGAGGCAAGATTTCTACGAGCAGTACTTC	CASRGLRRQDFYEQYF
TRBV2	-	TRBJ2-4	few	TGTGCCAGCACGGGACTAGCCAAAAACATTCAGTACTTC	CASTGLAKNIQYF
TRBV28	-	TRBJ1-1	few	TGTGCCAGCAGACCGCCGACAGGCCCATTACGGGCTTTCTTT	CASRPPTGPLRAFF
TRBV30	-	TRBJ2-1	-	TGTGCCTGGAGCGGCGGGCAGGGGTGGGAGCAGTTCTTC	CAWSGGQGWEQFF
TRBV30	TRBD2	TRBJ2-5	few	TGTGCCTGGAGTGATGGACTAGGATGGGAGACCCAGTACTTC	CAWSDGLGWETQYF
TRBV10-3	TRBD1	TRBJ2-4	-	TGTGCCATCAGTGAACGGACAGGGAGGAACATTCAGTACTTC	CAISERTGRNIQYF
TRBV29-1	TRBD2	TRBJ2-1	few	TGCAGCGTTGGGGCGGGAGCTGGACTGGAGCAGTTCTTC	CSVGAGAGLEQFF
TRBV18	-	TRBJ2-1	-	TGTGCCAGCTCAGTGAGCGGGCGGCAGTTCTTC	CASSVSGRQFF
TRBV11-2	TRBD2	TRBJ2-1	few	TGTGCCAGCAGCTTAGAAGGCGGGAGTTCCCACAATGAGCAGTTCTTC	CASSLEGGSSHNEQFF
TRBV15	-	TRBJ2-1	few	TGTGCCACCAGCAGGGTAGATGAGCAGTTCTTC	CATSRVDEQFF
TRBV20-1	-	TRBJ1-5	few	TGCAGTGCTAGTGGAGGCCAGCCCCAGCATTTT	CSASGGQPQHF
TRBV25-1	-	TRBJ2-4	few	TGTGCCAGCAGTGAATATAAGGGGGGGCGCGCCAAAAACATTCAGTACTTC	CASSEYKGGRAKNIQYF
TRBV5-4	TRBD2	TRBJ2-1	-	TGTGCCAGCACCGCGGGACTAGTAAGCTATGAGCAGTTCTTC	CASTAGLVSYEQFF
TRBV11-2	-	TRBJ1-5	-	TGTGCCAGCAGCTTAGATCAGCGACAGCCCCAGCATTTT	CASSLDQRQPQHF
TRBV9	-	TRBJ2-3	-	TGTGCCAGCAGCCTAATTAGCGGACCCACAGATACGCAGTATTTT	CASSLISGPTDTQYF
TRBV7-2	-	TRBJ2-3	-	TGTGCCAGCAGCTTAAGGCCGGGGATCACAGATACGCAGTATTTT	CASSLRPGITDTQYF
TRBV4-3	-	TRBJ1-1	-	TGCGCCAGCAGCCAAGGACGGGACATCCCGAAGAGGGCTTTCTTT	CASSQGRDIPKRAFF
TRBV4-3	-	TRBJ1-5	many	TGCGCCAGCAGCCAAGATAGCCGGGATCAGCCCCAGCATTTT	CASSQDSRDQPQHF
TRBV6-1	TRBD1	TRBJ2-7	-	TGTGCCAACCAGGGGGCGTCCAACGAGCAGTACTTC	CANQGASNEQYF
TRBV9	-	TRBJ2-1	few	TGTGCCAGCGCTCTGGGAGGATGGGACAATGAGCAGTTCTTC	CASALGGWDNEQFF
TRBV27	TRBD1	TRBJ2-2	-	TGTGCCAGCAGTATCCTTTCCGGGACAGCCTCGAACACCGGGGAGCTGTTTTTT	CASSILSGTASNTGELFF
TRBV28	-	TRBJ1-2	-	TGTGCCAGCAGTTTAATCAGGGCCGGAGCTAACTATGGCTACACCTTC	CASSLIRAGANYGYTF
TRBV9	-	TRBJ2-1	few	TGTGCCAGCAGCGTAGGGGGTACAGGCAGGGGTGAGCAGTTCTTC	CASSVGGTGRGEQFF
TRBV7-2	-	TRBJ1-2	few	TGTGCCAGCAATCAGGGCACCAACTATGGCTACACCTTC	CASNQGTNYGYTF
TRBV27	-	TRBJ1-5	-	TGTGCCAGCAGTTTATCGCGGCAGGGTCATCAGCCCCAGCATTTT	CASSLSRQGHQPQHF
TRBV5-4	-	TRBJ2-3	few	TGCGCCAGCAGCCAAGATAGCGCAGCGAGCACAGATACGCAGTATTTT	CASSQDSAASTDTQYF
TRBV7-8	TRBD2	TRBJ2-1	few	TGTGCCAGCAGCTTAGTACGACTAGCGGGAGTAAGGAATGAGCAGTTCTTC	CASSLVRLAGVRNEQFF
TRBV7-3	TRBD2	TRBJ2-1	few	TGTGCCAGCAGCCCTACTACCACGGGAGGTGAGCAGTTCTTC	CASSPTTTGGEQFF
TRBV9	-	TRBJ2-1	few	TGTGCCAGCAGCGTAGGCCTAGCGCCACAAGGCCCTTACAATGAGCAGTTCTTC	CASSVGLAPQGPYNEQFF